These T cell receptor beta chains were read from a single sample in a study of brain T cells in children with intractable seizures. The data were produced by immunoSEQ multiplex PCR, yet TCRdb's version contains in-frame clones alone and is incomplete. The sample carries under 400,000 clones, about 93% recorded once. Material: peripheral blood, obtained more than 4 months after surgery. These receptors all stem from a boy younger than two with tuberous sclerosis and intractable seizures. The CDR3 runs from the conserved cysteine through the conserved F or W. The order of the fields is clone size, D gene, V gene, J gene, CDR3 DNA, CDR3 protein. A D gene is named only where the DNA matches it firmly. Clone sizes are given selectively: once, few, many, or a class where the clone is expanded.

>-|-|TRBV18|TRBJ2-2
TGTGCCAGCTCAGGGCTAGCGTCCACCGGGGAGCTGTTTTTT
CASSGLASTGELFF
>-|-|TRBV9|TRBJ1-3
TGTGCCAGCTCCCCGTCCACCACCCTCTCTGGAAACACCATATATTTT
CASSPSTTLSGNTIYF
>-|-|TRBV30|TRBJ1-2
TGTGCCTGGAGTTCCCAGGGAACCTATGGCTACACCTTC
CAWSSQGTYGYTF
>-|TRBD1|TRBV5-4|TRBJ2-7
TGTGCCAGCAGCTTAGACGGGACAGGGCTGGCTGAGCAGTACTTC
CASSLDGTGLAEQYF
>-|-|TRBV15|TRBJ1-5
TGTGCCACCAGCAGAGGGGACAAGTCCAATCAGCCCCAGCATTTT
CATSRGDKSNQPQHF
>few|-|TRBV5-1|TRBJ1-1
TGCGCCAGCAGCTTGTCCCCCGGGCAGGGCACTGAAGCTTTCTTT
CASSLSPGQGTEAFF
>-|-|TRBV28|TRBJ2-7
TGTGCCAGCAGTTCTACCGATCGGGGGCCCTCCCTCGGGCAGTACTTC
CASSSTDRGPSLGQYF
>once|TRBD2|TRBV2|TRBJ2-3
TGTGCCAGCAGTGAAGCGCTTAGGACTAGATCAGATACGCAGTATTTT
CASSEALRTRSDTQYF
>-|-|TRBV30|TRBJ1-1
TGTGCCTGGAGTAGGCAGGGAAAGCTTAACACTGAAGCTTTCTTT
CAWSRQGKLNTEAFF
>-|-|TRBV30|TRBJ2-3
TGTGCCTGGAACGAGGGAATTAGCACAGATACGCAGTATTTT
CAWNEGISTDTQYF
>-|TRBD2|TRBV29-1|TRBJ2-7
TGCACCAGGACTAGCGGGAGGGATCCCATCTGCGGCGAGCAGTACTTC
CTRTSGRDPICGEQYF
>-|-|TRBV9|TRBJ2-2
TGTGCCAGCAGCTCCCAGGACGGGGGTTCGAACACCGGGGAGCTGTTTTTT
CASSSQDGGSNTGELFF
>few|-|TRBV7-6|TRBJ1-2
TGTGCCAGCAGCTTGTCGGCCGGGACTAACTATGGCTACACCTTC
CASSLSAGTNYGYTF
>-|-|TRBV6-5|TRBJ2-4
TGTGCCAGCAGGGCCGGGGACAAAAACATTCAGTACTTC
CASRAGDKNIQYF
>-|-|TRBV24-1|TRBJ2-1
TGTGCCACCAGTCCGAGGGGCCCCTACAATGAGCAGTTCTTC
CATSPRGPYNEQFF
>-|TRBD2|TRBV2|TRBJ2-1
TGTGCCAGCAGTGAAGTCTTAGCGGGAGGGGGGGCTGAGCAGTTCTTC
CASSEVLAGGGAEQFF
>-|-|TRBV7-2|TRBJ1-6
TGTGCCAGCACCCCGGAATGGGGGAATTCACCCCTCCACTTT
CASTPEWGNSPLHF
>-|-|TRBV4-2|TRBJ1-1
TGTGCCAGCAGCCAAGACGGACACTCGGGCACTGAAGCTTTCTTT
CASSQDGHSGTEAFF
>-|TRBD1|TRBV5-4|TRBJ2-7
TGTGCCAGCAGCTTTGCAGGGGGTTACGAGCAGTACTTC
CASSFAGGYEQYF
>-|-|TRBV6-5|TRBJ1-5
TGTGCCACCAAGGGGGGGGTTCAGCCCCAGCATTTT
CATKGGVQPQHF
>-|-|TRBV12-3/TRBV12-4|TRBJ2-1
TGTGCCAGCCGGGACTACAATGAGCAGTTCTTC
CASRDYNEQFF
>few|TRBD2|TRBV2|TRBJ2-7
TGTGCCAGCAGCCGGGAGGGCAGGGCCCACGAGCAGTACTTC
CASSREGRAHEQYF
>-|TRBD1|TRBV24-1|TRBJ2-2
TGTGCCACCAGAACAGGGGGGACCGGGGAGCTGTTTTTT
CATRTGGTGELFF
>once|-|TRBV4-2|TRBJ2-1
TGTGCCAGCAGCCAGAAAGGACTGATGGGTTACAATGAGCAGTTCTTC
CASSQKGLMGYNEQFF
>once|TRBD1|TRBV7-8|TRBJ1-1
TGTGCCAGCAGGTCAAACAGGGGGCAGGCCACTGAAGCTTTCTTT
CASRSNRGQATEAFF
>-|-|TRBV19|TRBJ1-1
TGTGCCAGTAGTATCTGGGGGGAAGCTTTCTTT
CASSIWGEAFF
>-|-|TRBV18|TRBJ1-1
TGTGCCAGCTCAAAGGCACACTTGAACACTGAAGCTTTCTTT
CASSKAHLNTEAFF
>-|-|TRBV19|TRBJ1-4
TGTGCCAGTAGTATAGGGACAACTAATGAAAAACTGTTTTTT
CASSIGTTNEKLFF
>-|TRBD1|TRBV5-8|TRBJ1-5
TGTGCCAGCAGCCCGGACAGGGTGAGCAATCAGCCCCAGCATTTT
CASSPDRVSNQPQHF
>once|-|TRBV10-2|TRBJ1-1
TGCGCCAGCTCCTACGGGGGCCTGAACACTGAAGCTTTCTTT
CASSYGGLNTEAFF
>-|-|TRBV9|TRBJ2-1
TGTGCCAGCAGCGCGGGAGTCGGCTACAATGAGCAGTTCTTC
CASSAGVGYNEQFF
>-|-|TRBV1|TRBJ1-6
TGCACCAGCAGCCACGACACAGGACAGGCTGCGGGTTCACCCCTCCACTTT
CTSSHDTGQAAGSPLHF
>-|TRBD2|TRBV10-1|TRBJ2-1
TGCGCCAGCAGTTGGTCTAGCGGGCACAATGAGCAGTTCTTC
CASSWSSGHNEQFF
>-|-|TRBV5-1|TRBJ2-7
TGCGCCTCATCCCCCCAGGCCCACTCCTACGAGCAGTACTTC
CASSPQAHSYEQYF
>-|-|TRBV7-7|TRBJ2-3
TGTGCTAGCAGCTCCGGGACGGGAGGCACAGATACGCAGTATTTT
CASSSGTGGTDTQYF
>-|-|TRBV27|TRBJ1-1
TGTGCCAGCAGTTTATCCTCCTGGAATGAAGCTTTCTTT
CASSLSSWNEAFF
>-|-|TRBV7-9|TRBJ1-2
TGTGCCAGCAGCTTAATGAACACCTATGGCTACACCTTC
CASSLMNTYGYTF
>-|-|TRBV4-1|TRBJ2-5
TGCGCCAGCAGCCAAGGAAGTTTGTGGGCGACCCAGTACTTC
CASSQGSLWATQYF
>-|TRBD1|TRBV27|TRBJ2-5
TGTGCCAGCAGTCCCACAGGGGGCGTCGGGGAGACCCAGTACTTC
CASSPTGGVGETQYF
>-|-|TRBV6-2/TRBV6-3|TRBJ1-6
TGTGCCAGCAGCCCCGACTCCTATAATTCACCCCTCCACTTT
CASSPDSYNSPLHF
>-|-|TRBV4-2|TRBJ2-2
TGTGCCAGCAGCCGGTCGAACACCGGGGAGCTGTTTTTT
CASSRSNTGELFF
>-|-|TRBV4-1|TRBJ2-7
TGCGCCAGCAGCCCTGACACCCCCTACGAGCAGTACTTC
CASSPDTPYEQYF
>-|TRBD2|TRBV11-3|TRBJ2-1
TGTGCCAGCAGTCCCTGGACTAGCGGGAGTTGGGATGAGCAGTTCTTC
CASSPWTSGSWDEQFF
>-|TRBD1|TRBV4-1|TRBJ2-1
TGCGCCAGCAGCCAGCTCCGGGACAGGGGTCATGAGCAGTTCTTC
CASSQLRDRGHEQFF
>once|-|TRBV29-1|TRBJ2-1
TGCAGCGTTTCAGGAGGTGAGCAGTTCTTC
CSVSGGEQFF
>-|TRBD1|TRBV19|TRBJ2-7
TGTGCCAGTAGACTCCGGGACAGGGATTACGAGCAGTACTTC
CASRLRDRDYEQYF
>-|TRBD1|TRBV7-9|TRBJ1-2
TGTGCCAGCAGCTTAGGGGGACAGGGTTTTGGCTACACCTTC
CASSLGGQGFGYTF
>-|-|TRBV27|TRBJ1-6
TGTGCCAGCAGTTTGGGTTATAATTCACCCCTCCACTTT
CASSLGYNSPLHF
>-|TRBD2|TRBV19|TRBJ2-7
TGTGCCAGTAGTATAGCGGGAGGAGACTACGAGCAGTACTTC
CASSIAGGDYEQYF
>-|-|TRBV5-1|TRBJ2-1
TGCGCCAGCAGCTTCGGTCAGGGGGGCGCGTTCTTC
CASSFGQGGAFF
>-|-|TRBV2|TRBJ1-2
TGTGCCAGCAGTGAGGACGGAAACTATGGCTACACCTTC
CASSEDGNYGYTF
>-|-|TRBV6-5|TRBJ1-1
TGTGCCAGCAGTTACTGGGTAGGATCGGACACTGAAGCTTTCTTT
CASSYWVGSDTEAFF
>-|TRBD2|TRBV13|TRBJ2-5
TGTGCCAGCAGCCAAGGACTAGCGGAAGAGACCCAGTACTTC
CASSQGLAEETQYF
>-|TRBD1|TRBV7-8|TRBJ1-1
TGTGCCAGCAGCAGCGAGGGCAGGGGGCACGCTGAAGCTTTCTTT
CASSSEGRGHAEAFF
>-|TRBD1|TRBV30|TRBJ1-6
TGTGCCTGGAAACAGGGGAGCTCCTATAATTCACCCCTCCACTTT
CAWKQGSSYNSPLHF
>-|-|TRBV10-2|TRBJ1-1
TGCGCCAGCAGTGAAAGCCCTAACACTGAAGCTTTCTTT
CASSESPNTEAFF
>-|-|TRBV7-9|TRBJ1-2
TGTGCCAGCAGCTTAGCCCGGAACTATGGCTACACCTTC
CASSLARNYGYTF
>-|TRBD1|TRBV7-3|TRBJ1-2
TGTGCCAGCAGCGAAAACCCCACAGGGGGTGAATATGGCTACACCTTC
CASSENPTGGEYGYTF
>once|-|TRBV27|TRBJ1-1
TGTGCCAGCAGGGAGGAGACTCGGATGGGCGTGAACACTGAAGCTTTCTTT
CASREETRMGVNTEAFF